This paragraph reports one T cell receptor beta chain. The sample belongs to a study of blood T cell repertoires in COVID-19. Study-level background: COVID-19 samples, acute and convalescent, were from the United States, Italy and Spain.

This CDR3 region has 14 residues. The V and J ends lost 2 bases and 5 bases, in that order; junction bases with no gene match: 5. Germline CDR1 and CDR2: MGHDK and SYGVNS. Using immunoSEQ multiplex PCR, the repertoire was profiled, and TCRdb retains in-frame clones only, with some absent. The repertoire holds more than 120,000 clones, about 80% seen once, with approximately 5% in the top ten. The chain recombines TRBV25-1 with TRBJ1-1; 7 bases are a match to TRBD1. The sequencing input was peripheral blood. This receptor was taken from a human donor in a cohort sampled during active COVID-19. CDR3 loop: CASSEPQGRTEAFF. The CDR3 nucleotides are TGTGCCAGCAGTGAACCACAGGGGAGGACTGAAGCTTTCTTT.